A selection of T cell receptor beta chains follows, all from one sample in a study of T cells after posttransplantation cyclophosphamide. Sequencing was performed with immunoSEQ multiplex PCR; in TCRdb, only in-frame clones are kept and a portion is missing. The sample carries 25,000 to 35,000 clones, over 85% recorded once. Sequenced input: PBMCs. The receptors come from a woman aged 40 to 49 with a blood cancer, CMV-positive, and with a related stem cell donor. CDR3s include the opening cysteine and the closing phenylalanine or tryptophan. The D gene is left open where the match is weak. Only part of the rows carry a size: once, few, many, or a class if the clone is expanded.

>TRBJ1-2|TRBV14|-|-
CASSQVPGGSNYGYTF
TGTGCCAGCAGCCAAGTCCCCGGGGGTTCGAACTATGGCTACACCTTC
>TRBJ2-7|TRBV29-1|once|-
CSVRWGDEQYF
TGCAGCGTGCGTTGGGGGGACGAGCAGTACTTC
>TRBJ1-1|TRBV2|-|-
CASIRNTEAFF
TGTGCCAGCATCCGGAACACTGAAGCTTTCTTT
>TRBJ1-2|TRBV18|-|TRBD1
CASSLKGAFYGYTF
TGTGCCAGCTCACTTAAGGGGGCTTTCTATGGCTACACCTTC
>TRBJ2-5|TRBV18|-|TRBD2
CASSRAGGPFLSETQYF
TGTGCCAGCTCAAGAGCGGGGGGGCCGTTTCTTTCAGAGACCCAGTACTTC
>TRBJ1-3|TRBV7-9|-|-
CASNPSSGNTIYF
TGTGCCAGCAACCCGAGCTCTGGAAACACCATATATTTT
>TRBJ2-2|TRBV18|-|TRBD1
CASSLMGQGASTGELFF
TGTGCCAGCTCACTGATGGGACAGGGGGCGAGCACCGGGGAGCTGTTTTTT
>TRBJ2-5|TRBV6-5|-|TRBD2
CASSASGGVLETQYF
TGTGCCAGCAGCGCTAGCGGGGGGGTTTTAGAGACCCAGTACTTC
>TRBJ1-1|TRBV7-3|-|-
CASSLTGATEAFF
TGTGCCAGCAGCTTAACAGGGGCCACTGAAGCTTTCTTT
>TRBJ1-6|TRBV18|-|TRBD1
CASSPGTGVVGSPLHF
TGTGCCAGCTCACCCGGGACAGGGGTAGTGGGGTCACCCCTCCACTTT